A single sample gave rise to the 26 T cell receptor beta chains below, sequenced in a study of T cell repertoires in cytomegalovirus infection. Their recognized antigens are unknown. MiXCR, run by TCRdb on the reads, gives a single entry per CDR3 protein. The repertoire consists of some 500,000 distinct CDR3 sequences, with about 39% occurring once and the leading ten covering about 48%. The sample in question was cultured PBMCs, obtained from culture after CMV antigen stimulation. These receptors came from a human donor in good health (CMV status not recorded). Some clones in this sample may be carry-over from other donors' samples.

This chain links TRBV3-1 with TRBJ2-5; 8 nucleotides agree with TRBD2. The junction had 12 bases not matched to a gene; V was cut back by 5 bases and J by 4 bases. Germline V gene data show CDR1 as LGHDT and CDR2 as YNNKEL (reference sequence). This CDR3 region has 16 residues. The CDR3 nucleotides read TGTGCCAGCAGCACCCGGGGACTAGGAGGTGGAGAGACCCAGTACTTC. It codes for CASSTRGLGGGETQYF.

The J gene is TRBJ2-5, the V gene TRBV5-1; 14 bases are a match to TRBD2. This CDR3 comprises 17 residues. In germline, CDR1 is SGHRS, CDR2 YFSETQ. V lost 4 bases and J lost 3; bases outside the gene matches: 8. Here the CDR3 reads CASSPTGLAGAEETQYF. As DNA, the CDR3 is TGCGCCAGCAGCCCGACGGGACTAGCGGGAGCGGAAGAGACCCAGTACTTC.

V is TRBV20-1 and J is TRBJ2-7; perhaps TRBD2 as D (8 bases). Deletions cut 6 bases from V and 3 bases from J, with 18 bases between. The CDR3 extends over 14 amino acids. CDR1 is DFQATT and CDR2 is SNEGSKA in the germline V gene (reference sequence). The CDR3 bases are TGCAGTGCCGGGAGGGGGACAGAATACTACGAGCAGTACTTC. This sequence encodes CSAGRGTEYYEQYF.

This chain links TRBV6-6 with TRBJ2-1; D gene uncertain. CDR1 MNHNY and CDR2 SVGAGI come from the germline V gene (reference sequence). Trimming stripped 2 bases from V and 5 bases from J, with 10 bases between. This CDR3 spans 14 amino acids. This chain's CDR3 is CASSYLLRDNEQFF. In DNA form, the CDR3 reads TGTGCCAGCAGTTACCTCTTGAGAGACAATGAGCAGTTCTTC.

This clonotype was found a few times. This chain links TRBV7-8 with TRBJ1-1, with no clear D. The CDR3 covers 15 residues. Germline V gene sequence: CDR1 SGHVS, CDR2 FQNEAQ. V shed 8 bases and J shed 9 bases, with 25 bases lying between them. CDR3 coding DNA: TGTGCCAGCCGTCGATTCAGCCCTGCGGAGTACCAAGCTTTCTTT. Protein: CASRRFSPAEYQAFF.

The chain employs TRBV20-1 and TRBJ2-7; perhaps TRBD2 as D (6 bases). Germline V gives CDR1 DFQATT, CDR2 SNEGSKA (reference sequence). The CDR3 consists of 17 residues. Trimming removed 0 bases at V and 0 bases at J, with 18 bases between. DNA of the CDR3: TGCAGTGCTAGAGATCTCTGGGGCGGGGCGAGCTCCTACGAGCAGTACTTC. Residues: CSARDLWGGASSYEQYF.

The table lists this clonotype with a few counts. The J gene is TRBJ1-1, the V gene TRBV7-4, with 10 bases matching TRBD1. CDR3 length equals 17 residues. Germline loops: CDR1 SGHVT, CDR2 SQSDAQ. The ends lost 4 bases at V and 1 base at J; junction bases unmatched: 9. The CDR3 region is CASSSGTGAISNTEAFF. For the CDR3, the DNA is TGTGCCAGCAGCTCCGGGACAGGGGCGATTTCGAACACTGAAGCTTTCTTT.

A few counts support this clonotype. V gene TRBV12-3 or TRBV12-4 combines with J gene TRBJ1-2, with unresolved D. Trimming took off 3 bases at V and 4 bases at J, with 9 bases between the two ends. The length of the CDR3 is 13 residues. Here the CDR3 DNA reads TGTGCCAGCAGTTTGTCCGAAACCTATGGCTACACCTTC. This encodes CASSLSETYGYTF.

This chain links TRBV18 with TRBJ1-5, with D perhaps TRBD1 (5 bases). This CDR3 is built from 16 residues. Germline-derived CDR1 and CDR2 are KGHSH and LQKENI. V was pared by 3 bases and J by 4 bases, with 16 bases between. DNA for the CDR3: TGTGCCAGCTCACCGTCTTCGGGGCAAAAGAATCAGCCCCAGCATTTT. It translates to CASSPSSGQKNQPQHF.

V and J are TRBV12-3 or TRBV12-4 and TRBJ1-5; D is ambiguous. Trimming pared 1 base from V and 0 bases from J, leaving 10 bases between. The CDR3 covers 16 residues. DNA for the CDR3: TGTGCCAGCAGTTTAGACGGGATATTTAGCAATCAGCCCCAGCATTTT. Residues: CASSLDGIFSNQPQHF.

The CDR3, as DNA: TGTGCCAGCAGCTCTAGCGGGGGGAACACCGGGGAGCTGTTTTTT. Translation: CASSSSGGNTGELFF. V usage is TRBV7-9 and J usage is TRBJ2-2; 10 bases agree with TRBD2. CDR1 is SEHNR, CDR2 FQNEAQ, per germline (reference sequence). There are 15 residues in the CDR3. The J segment lost 1 base and the V segment lost 4 bases, leaving 0 bases of the junction unmatched.

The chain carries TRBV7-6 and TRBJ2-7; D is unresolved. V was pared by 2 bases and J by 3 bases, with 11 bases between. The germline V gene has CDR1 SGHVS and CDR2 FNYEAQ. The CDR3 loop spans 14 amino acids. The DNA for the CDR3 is TGTGCCAGCAGCTTAATAGGGTTAGGCTACGAGCAGTACTTC. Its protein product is CASSLIGLGYEQYF.

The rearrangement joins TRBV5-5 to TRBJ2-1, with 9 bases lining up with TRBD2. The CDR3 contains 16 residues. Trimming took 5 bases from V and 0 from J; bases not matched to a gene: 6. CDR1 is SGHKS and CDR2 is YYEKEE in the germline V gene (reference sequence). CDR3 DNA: TGTGCCAGCAGTTTCCTAGCGGGGCCCTCCTACAATGAGCAGTTCTTC. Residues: CASSFLAGPSYNEQFF.

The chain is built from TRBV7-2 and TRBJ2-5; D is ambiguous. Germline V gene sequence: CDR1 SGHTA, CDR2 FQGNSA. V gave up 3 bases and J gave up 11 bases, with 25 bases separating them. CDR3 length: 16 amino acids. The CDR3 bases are TGTGCCAGCAGCTTTTCTACGCGTTCACACCAAAGGTCTCAGTACTTC. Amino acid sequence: CASSFSTRSHQRSQYF.

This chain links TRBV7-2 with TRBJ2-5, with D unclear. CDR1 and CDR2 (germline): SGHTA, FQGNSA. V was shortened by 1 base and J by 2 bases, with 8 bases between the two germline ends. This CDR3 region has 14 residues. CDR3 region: CASSLGAPQETQYF. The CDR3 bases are TGTGCCAGCAGCTTAGGGGCACCTCAAGAGACCCAGTACTTC.

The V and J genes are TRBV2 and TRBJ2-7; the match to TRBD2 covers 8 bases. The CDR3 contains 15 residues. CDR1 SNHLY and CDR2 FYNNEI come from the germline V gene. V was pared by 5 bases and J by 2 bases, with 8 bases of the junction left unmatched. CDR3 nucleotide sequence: TGTGCCAGCAGTCCCAGTTTAGCGGGGACCTACGAGCAGTACTTC. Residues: CASSPSLAGTYEQYF.

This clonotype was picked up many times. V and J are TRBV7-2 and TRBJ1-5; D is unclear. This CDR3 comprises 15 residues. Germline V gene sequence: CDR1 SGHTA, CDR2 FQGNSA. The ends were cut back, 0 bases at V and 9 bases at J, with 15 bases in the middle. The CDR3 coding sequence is TGTGCCAGCAGCTTAGCCGGCGGGCCGGGAAGGCCCCAGCATTTT. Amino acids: CASSLAGGPGRPQHF. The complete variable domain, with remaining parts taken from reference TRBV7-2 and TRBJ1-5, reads GAGVSQSPSNKVTEKGKDVELRCDPISGHTALYWYRQSLGQGLEFLIYFQGNSAPDKSGLPSDRFSAERTGGSVSTLTIQRTQQEDSAVYLCASSLAGGPGRPQHFGDGTRLSIL.

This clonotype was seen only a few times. CDR3: CASSPNMGGYTF. CDR3 nucleotide sequence: TGTGCCAGCAGTCCAAATATGGGCGGCTACACCTTC. The chain uses TRBV28 and TRBJ1-2; D ambiguous. This CDR3 is 12 amino acids long. In germline, CDR1 is MDHEN, CDR2 SYDVKM. Trimming shortened V by 5 bases and J by 8 bases, and 12 bases separated the two germline ends.

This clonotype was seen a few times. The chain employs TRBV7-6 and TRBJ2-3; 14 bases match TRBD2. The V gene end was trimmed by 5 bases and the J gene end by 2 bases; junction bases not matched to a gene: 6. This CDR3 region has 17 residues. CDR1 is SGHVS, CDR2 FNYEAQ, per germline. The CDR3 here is CASSPRTSGRHTDTQYF. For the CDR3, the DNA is TGTGCCAGCAGCCCTCGGACTAGCGGGAGGCACACAGATACGCAGTATTTT.

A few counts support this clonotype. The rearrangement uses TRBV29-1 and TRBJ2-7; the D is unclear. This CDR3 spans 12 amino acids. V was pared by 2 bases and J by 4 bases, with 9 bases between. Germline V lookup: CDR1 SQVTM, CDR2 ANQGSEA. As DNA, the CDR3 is TGCAGCGTTGAACTAAACAATTACGAGCAGTACTTC. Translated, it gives CSVELNNYEQYF.

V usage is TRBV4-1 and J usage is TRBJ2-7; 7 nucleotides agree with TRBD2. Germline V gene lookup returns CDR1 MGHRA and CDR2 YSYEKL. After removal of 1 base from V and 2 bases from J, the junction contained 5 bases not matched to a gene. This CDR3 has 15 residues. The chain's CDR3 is CASSQGGLAAYEQYF. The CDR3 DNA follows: TGCGCCAGCAGCCAAGGGGGTCTAGCGGCCTACGAGCAGTACTTC.

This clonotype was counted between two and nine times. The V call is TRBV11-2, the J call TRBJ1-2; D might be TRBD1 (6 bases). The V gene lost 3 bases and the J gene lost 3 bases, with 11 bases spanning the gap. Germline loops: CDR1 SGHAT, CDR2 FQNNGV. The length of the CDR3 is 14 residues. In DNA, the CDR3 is TGTGCCAGCAGCTTCGGACAGCGAGACTATGGCTACACCTTC. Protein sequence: CASSFGQRDYGYTF.

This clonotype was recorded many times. The CDR3, as DNA: TGTGCCAGCAGCTTAGACCCCTTGGACAACCTAATTCAGTACTTC. Translated, it gives CASSLDPLDNLIQYF. The rearrangement joins TRBV7-2 to TRBJ2-4; possibly TRBD1 for D (5 bases). Germline V gene sequence: CDR1 SGHTA, CDR2 FQGNSA. Trimming stripped 1 base from V and 10 bases from J, with 17 bases between. This CDR3 has 15 residues.

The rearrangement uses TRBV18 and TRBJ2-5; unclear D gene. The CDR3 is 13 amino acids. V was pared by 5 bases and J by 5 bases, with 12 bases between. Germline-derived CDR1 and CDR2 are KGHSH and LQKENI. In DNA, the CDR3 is TGTGCCAGCTCATTCAGACAAACGGAGACCCAGTACTTC. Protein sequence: CASSFRQTETQYF.

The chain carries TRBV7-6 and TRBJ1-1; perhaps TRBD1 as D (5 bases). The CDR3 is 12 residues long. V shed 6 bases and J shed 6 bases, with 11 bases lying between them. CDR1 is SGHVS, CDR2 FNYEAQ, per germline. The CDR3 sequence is CASRGPEAEAFF. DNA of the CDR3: TGTGCCAGCAGGGGGCCGGAGGCTGAAGCTTTCTTT.

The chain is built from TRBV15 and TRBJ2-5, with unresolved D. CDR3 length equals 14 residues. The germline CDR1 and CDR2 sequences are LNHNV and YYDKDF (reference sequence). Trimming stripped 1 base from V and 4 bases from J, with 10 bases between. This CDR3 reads CATSRGHSLETQYF. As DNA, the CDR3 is TGTGCCACCAGCAGAGGCCACAGCTTAGAGACCCAGTACTTC.